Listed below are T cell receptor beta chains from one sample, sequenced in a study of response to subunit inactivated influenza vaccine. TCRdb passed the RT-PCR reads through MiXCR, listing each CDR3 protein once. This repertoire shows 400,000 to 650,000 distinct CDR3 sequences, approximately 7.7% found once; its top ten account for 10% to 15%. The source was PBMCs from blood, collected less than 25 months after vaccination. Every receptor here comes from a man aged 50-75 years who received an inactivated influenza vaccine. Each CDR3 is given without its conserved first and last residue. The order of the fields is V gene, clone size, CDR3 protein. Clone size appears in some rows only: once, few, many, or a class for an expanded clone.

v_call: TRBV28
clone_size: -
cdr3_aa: ASSPRQGGGLDQPQH

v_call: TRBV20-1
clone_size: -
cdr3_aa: SAATGAQAWAF

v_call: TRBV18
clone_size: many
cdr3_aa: ASSPRQQETQY

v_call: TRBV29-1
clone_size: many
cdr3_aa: SVDQGDTEAF

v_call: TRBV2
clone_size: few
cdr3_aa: ASSEANLETQY

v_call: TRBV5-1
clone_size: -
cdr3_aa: ASSLGATQETQY

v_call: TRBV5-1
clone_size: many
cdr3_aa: ASGKGASSGELF

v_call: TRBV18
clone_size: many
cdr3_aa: ASSPQTGIAGELF

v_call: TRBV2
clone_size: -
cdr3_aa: AGRRGYQETQY

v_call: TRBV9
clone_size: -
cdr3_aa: ASSYGTLNEQF

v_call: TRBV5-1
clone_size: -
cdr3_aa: ASSLAGPGGDTQY

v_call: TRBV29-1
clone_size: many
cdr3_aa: SAGGAISYEQY

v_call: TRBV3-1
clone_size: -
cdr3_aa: ASSQEVVSHYGYT

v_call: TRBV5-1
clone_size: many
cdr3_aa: ASSPDRIYEQY

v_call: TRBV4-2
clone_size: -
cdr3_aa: ASSQTSGGSYNEQF

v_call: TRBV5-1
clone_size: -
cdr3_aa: ASRIGQVANTEAF

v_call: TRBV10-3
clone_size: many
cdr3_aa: ASFSGANVLT

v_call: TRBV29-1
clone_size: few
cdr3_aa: SVAPGQFGRELF

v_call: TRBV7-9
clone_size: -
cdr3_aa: MALQTTYNEQF

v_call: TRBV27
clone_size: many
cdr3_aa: ASSFRASGFYEQY